This passage covers 9 T cell receptor beta chains from one sample sequenced in a study of cytomegalovirus exposure and HLA in healthy donors. Both 60 Vbeta primers and 13 Jbeta primers went into the PCR. Libraries were prepared by immunoSEQ multiplex PCR; TCRdb keeps only in-frame clonotypes and omits some of them. The top ten hold 2% to 2.5% of the sample, which has around 150,000 clones, approximately 77% seen once. Sequencing was performed on PBMCs. Source of these receptors: a man in his forties or fifties in good health and CMV-seropositive.

The chain is built from TRBV7-3 and TRBJ1-5; the match to TRBD1 covers 7 bases. CDR3 size: 15 residues. Trimming removed 5 bases from V and 3 bases from J; junction bases left unmatched: 7. CDR1 is SGHTA, CDR2 FQGTGA, per germline. CDR3 sequence (DNA): TGTGCCAGCAGCCCTAGGGGACAGTTCAATCAGCCCCAGCATTTT. This translates into CASSPRGQFNQPQHF.

This clone appeared a single time. This CDR3 reads CASSPWGGSNQPQHF. The CDR3 nucleotides are TGTGCCAGCAGCCCATGGGGGGGGAGCAATCAGCCCCAGCATTTT. The chain uses TRBV9 and TRBJ1-5; maybe TRBD1 (5 bases). Deletions cut 4 bases from V and 1 base from J, with 12 bases between. The CDR3 is 15 residues long. CDR1 is SGDLS and CDR2 is YYNGEE in the germline V gene.

The chain is built from TRBV5-4 and TRBJ2-7; TRBD2 aligns across 9 bases. Germline loops: CDR1 SGHNT, CDR2 YYREEE (reference sequence). V was pared by 5 bases and J by 5 bases, with 11 bases of the junction left unmatched. The CDR3 has 15 amino acids. In DNA, the CDR3 is TGTGCCAGCAGAGTCGGGGCTAGCGGGGCGGACGAGCAGTACTTC. It yields the protein CASRVGASGADEQYF.

The chain links TRBV21-1 to TRBJ2-5; TRBD1 is the table's D call, not checked against the DNA. TRBV21-1 is noted as a pseudogene. The CDR3 length is 18 residues. CDR3 sequence (DNA): TGTGCCAGCAGCAAATGGAGAAAATCGGGACAAAAGCCAGAGACCCAGTACTTC. As protein: CASSKWRKSGQKPETQYF.

This chain links TRBV19 with TRBJ1-1; D unclear. CDR3 length equals 13 residues. CDR1 is LNHDA, CDR2 SQIVND, per germline (reference sequence). V lost 7 bases, J lost 0 bases, and 9 bases lay in between. CDR3 amino acids: CASTYGVNTEAFF. DNA of the CDR3: TGTGCCAGTACCTACGGAGTGAACACTGAAGCTTTCTTT.

In this sample, this clone turned up a few times. In DNA form, the CDR3 reads TGTGCCAGCAGCTTAATGCAGGGTCAGTTCCTCCACTTT. Protein: CASSLMQGQFLHF. The rearrangement joins TRBV7-8 to TRBJ1-6, with a tentative D call TRBD1 (5 bases). In germline, CDR1 is SGHVS, CDR2 FQNEAQ. The V gene lost 2 bases and the J gene lost 15 bases, with 14 bases spanning the gap. The CDR3 is 13 residues long.

The chain links TRBV19 to TRBJ2-1; possible D gene TRBD2, 6 bases. Germline assignment: CDR1 LNHDA and CDR2 SQIVND (reference sequence). V was shortened by 1 base and J by 2 bases, with 6 bases between the two germline ends. This CDR3 spans 14 amino acids. The CDR3 region is CASSIGGAYNEQFF. The CDR3 DNA is TGTGCCAGTAGTATAGGGGGGGCCTACAATGAGCAGTTCTTC.

V gene TRBV7-8 combines with J gene TRBJ1-2, with D maybe TRBD1 (6 bases). The CDR3 has 18 amino acids. Germline CDR1 and CDR2: SGHVS and FQNEAQ. V was shortened by 0 bases and J by 9 bases, with 26 bases between the two germline ends. The CDR3 spells CASSLAGKQTGTPLRYTF. The CDR3 DNA reads TGTGCCAGCAGCTTAGCCGGCAAGCAAACCGGGACACCGCTTCGCTACACCTTC.

The genes are TRBV2 and TRBJ1-5, with TRBD1 as a possible D gene (5 bases). V was trimmed by 0 bases and J by 4 bases, leaving 13 bases between them. This CDR3 comprises 16 residues. Germline assignment: CDR1 SNHLY and CDR2 FYNNEI. The CDR3, as DNA: TGTGCCAGCAGTGAAGCTCGAAGGGGTAATAATCAGCCCCAGCATTTT. Its protein is CASSEARRGNNQPQHF.